Following are 9 T cell receptor beta chains from one sample sequenced in a study of blood T cell repertoires in COVID-19. Clones were read by immunoSEQ multiplex PCR, and TCRdb kept only the in-frame ones, dropping some. The table shows over 200,000 clones, with roughly 80% occurring only once. Sequencing used peripheral blood. The receptors were sampled from a human donor in a cohort sampled during active COVID-19.

The CDR3 nucleotides read TGTGCCAGCAGCTGGGACAGGGCGGGGGAGACCCAGTACTTC. Protein sequence: CASSWDRAGETQYF. The rearrangement joins TRBV3-1 (or the pseudogene TRBV3-2) to TRBJ2-5; 9 nucleotides align to TRBD1. The trim removed 5 bases at V and 5 bases at J, leaving 6 bases unmatched. CDR3 length: 14 residues. Germline V gene sequence: CDR1 LGHDT, CDR2 YNNKEL (reference sequence).

The CDR3 is CASSQATATNEKLFF. CDR3 coding DNA: TGCGCCAGCAGCCAAGCGACAGCAACTAATGAAAAACTGTTTTTT. The rearrangement uses TRBV4-3 and TRBJ1-4; the D gene is possibly TRBD1 (5 bases). CDR3 length: 15 amino acids. The V gene's germline CDR1 is LGHNA and CDR2 YSLEER. Trimming took off 1 base at V and 0 bases at J, with 6 bases between the two ends.

This clone was counted once. In nucleotides, the CDR3 is TGTGCCAGCAGCATTGGGCTAGCGGGAAACACCGGGGAGCTGTTTTTT. It translates to CASSIGLAGNTGELFF. V usage is TRBV7-2 and J usage is TRBJ2-2; TRBD2 matches at 9 bases. CDR3 size: 16 residues. The ends lost 5 bases at V and 2 bases at J; junction bases unmatched: 6. Germline CDR1 is SGHTA and CDR2 is FQGNSA.

The rearrangement links TRBV6-5 to TRBJ2-7; TRBD1 matches at 8 bases. Germline V lookup: CDR1 MNHEY, CDR2 SVGAGI. Trimming took 6 bases from V and 4 from J; bases not matched to a gene: 11. CDR3 length equals 15 residues. CDR3 residues: CASRVSLRGRYEQYF. CDR3 DNA: TGTGCCAGCAGAGTCTCTCTCAGGGGGCGGTACGAGCAGTACTTC.

The rearrangement uses TRBV6-6 and TRBJ2-6; D call uncertain. The CDR3 loop spans 13 amino acids. Germline CDR1 and CDR2: MNHNY and SVGAGI (reference sequence). The CDR3 DNA sequence: TGTGCTTTTCGGAGCTCTGGGGCCAACGTCCTGACTTTC. This gives the protein CAFRSSGANVLTF.

This chain links TRBV7-2 with TRBJ1-4; possibly TRBD1 for D (6 bases). V gave up 5 bases and J gave up 3 bases, with 13 bases separating them. The CDR3 sequence is 15 residues long. Germline CDR1 reads SGHTA; CDR2 reads FQGNSA. The CDR3 DNA is TGTGCCAGCAGCATCCCCAGGGGAGCTAATGAAAAACTGTTTTTT. It translates to CASSIPRGANEKLFF.

The chain joins TRBV6-5 to TRBJ2-3; D unclear. Germline V lookup: CDR1 MNHEY, CDR2 SVGAGI. The V end was cut by 8 bases, the J end by 7 bases, with 10 bases between. The CDR3 runs 11 residues. Written as DNA, the CDR3 is TGTGCCAGCTTGACTGCCCATACGCAGTATTTT. Encoded protein: CASLTAHTQYF.

This clone was seen more than once but under ten times. The V call is TRBV19, the J call TRBJ2-6; a weak D match, TRBD1 (5 bases). Germline-derived CDR1 and CDR2 are LNHDA and SQIVND (reference sequence). The V and J ends lost 2 bases and 0 bases respectively, with 8 bases between them. The CDR3 spans 16 residues. The CDR3, as DNA: TGTGCCAGTAGTATATTTCAGGGCTCTGGGGCCAACGTCCTGACTTTC. Translated, it gives CASSIFQGSGANVLTF.

The chain has TRBV2 and TRBJ2-2, with TRBD2 matching 11 bases. J was trimmed by 10 bases and V by 6 bases; bases with no gene match: 7. This CDR3 is 14 amino acids long. Germline loops: CDR1 SNHLY, CDR2 FYNNEI. This CDR3 reads CASRISGRAAELFF. DNA of the CDR3: TGTGCCAGCAGGATTAGCGGGAGGGCCGCGGAGCTGTTTTTT.